The 16 T cell receptor beta chains reported below all come from one sample, sequenced in a study of T cell repertoires in cytomegalovirus infection. Using its own MiXCR run on the reads, TCRdb lists one record per CDR3 protein. The sample carries roughly 280,000 distinct CDR3 sequences, roughly an eighth recorded once. Sequenced: PBMCs. Receptors originate from a human donor in good health (CMV status not recorded). Some clones in this sample may be carry-over from other donors' samples.

The chain carries TRBV15 and TRBJ2-2, with D maybe TRBD2 (6 bases). Germline assignment: CDR1 LNHNV and CDR2 YYDKDF (reference sequence). The CDR3 loop spans 17 amino acids. Trimming removed 3 bases from V and 1 base from J, with 15 bases in between. In DNA, the CDR3 is TGTGCCACCAGCAGGACTAGAGGGGCTTTGAACACCGGGGAGCTGTTTTTT. This encodes CATSRTRGALNTGELFF.

The table lists this clonotype with a few counts. The rearrangement links TRBV29-1 to TRBJ1-2, with D tentatively TRBD1 (6 bases). Germline V lookup: CDR1 SQVTM, CDR2 ANQGSEA. The V end lost 2 bases, the J end lost 3 bases, and 13 bases lay between the germline ends. The CDR3 contains 14 residues. The CDR3 nucleotides are TGCAGCGTTGAAAGGGAACAGGGCTACTATGGCTACACCTTC. Translation gives CSVEREQGYYGYTF. Together with reference TRBV29-1 and TRBJ1-2, the CDR3 gives the full variable domain: SAVISQKPSRDICQRGTSLTIQCQVDSQVTMMFWYRQQPGQSLTLIATANQGSEATYESGFVIDKFPISRPNLTFSTLTVSNMSPEDSSIYLCSVEREQGYYGYTFGSGTRLTVV.

This chain connects TRBV6-2 or TRBV6-3 to TRBJ2-7; TRBD1 agrees at 10 bases. Germline V gives CDR1 MNHEY, CDR2 SVGEGT. Trimming removed 4 bases from V and 4 bases from J; junction bases left unmatched: 13. The CDR3 covers 17 residues. The CDR3 loop is CASSFPAGGQGKYEQYF. CDR3 bases: TGTGCCAGCAGTTTCCCTGCCGGGGGACAGGGGAAATACGAGCAGTACTTC.

The chain has TRBV19 and TRBJ1-4, with 7 positions matching TRBD1. Per germline, CDR1 LNHDA and CDR2 SQIVND (reference sequence). Losses at the gene ends were 6 bases for V and 3 bases for J; bases not matched to a gene: 7. The CDR3 totals 15 residues. The DNA for the CDR3 is TGTGCCAGTAGCTCCCGACAGGGATCTAATGAAAAACTGTTTTTT. Residues: CASSSRQGSNEKLFF.

This chain connects TRBV7-6 to TRBJ2-1, with 7 bases fitting TRBD2. The CDR3 runs to 14 residues. Looked up from germline, CDR1 is SGHVS and CDR2 is FNYEAQ. After removal of 0 bases from V and 10 bases from J, the junction contained 6 bases not matched to a gene. The CDR3 loop reads CASSLAMGGREQFF. The CDR3 nucleotides are TGTGCCAGCAGCTTAGCGATGGGAGGGAGGGAGCAGTTCTTC.

The chain has TRBV7-3 and TRBJ2-3; TRBD2 matches at 12 bases. The germline V gene has CDR1 SGHTA and CDR2 FQGTGA. This CDR3 is built from 19 residues. The J segment lost 3 bases and the V segment lost 0 bases, leaving 10 bases of the junction unmatched. CDR3 region: CASSLTATSGRRKTDTQYF. The DNA of the CDR3 is TGTGCCAGCAGCTTAACTGCGACTAGCGGGAGAAGGAAGACAGATACGCAGTATTTT.

This clonotype was seen ten or more times. The chain has TRBV7-9 and TRBJ2-7; D uncertain. This CDR3 contains 17 residues. Germline CDR1 reads SEHNR; CDR2 reads FQNEAQ (reference sequence). V dropped 1 base and J dropped 1 base, with 17 bases sitting between them. CDR3 region: CASSLVLSSVGSYEQYF. In DNA, the CDR3 is TGTGCCAGCAGCTTAGTACTGTCCTCCGTGGGGTCCTACGAGCAGTACTTC.

This clonotype was seen many times. This chain joins TRBV4-1 and TRBJ2-1; 10 positions agree with TRBD1. The length of the CDR3 is 15 residues. The germline gives CDR1 MGHRA, CDR2 YSYEKL. V shed 5 bases and J 6 bases; nucleotides not matched to a gene: 7. The CDR3: CASSRDRGPVNEQFF. The CDR3 DNA follows: TGCGCCAGCAGCAGAGACAGGGGGCCGGTCAATGAGCAGTTCTTC.

This clonotype occurred many times. The V gene is TRBV12-3 or TRBV12-4, the J gene TRBJ1-6, with TRBD1 as a possible D gene (5 bases). This CDR3 spans 18 amino acids. V lost 5 bases, J lost 0 bases, and 17 bases lay in between. The CDR3 here is CASSPYGRGSSYNSPLHF. Written as DNA, the CDR3 is TGTGCCAGCAGTCCCTACGGACGGGGGAGCTCCTATAATTCACCCCTCCACTTT.

This clonotype was counted at least ten times. V and J are TRBV6-1 and TRBJ2-1, with D uncertain. V was cut by 2 bases and J by 1 base, with 12 bases left in between. This CDR3 region has 16 residues. In germline, CDR1 is MNHNS, CDR2 SASEGT. CDR3 bases: TGTGCCAGCAGTGAACTCCACTCCGTATCCTACAATGAGCAGTTCTTC. It specifies CASSELHSVSYNEQFF.

This clonotype was counted ten times or more. The chain uses TRBV7-8 and TRBJ1-2, with D hard to call. Germline V gene sequence: CDR1 SGHVS, CDR2 FQNEAQ. CDR3 length: 14 residues. V was cut by 1 base and J by 4 bases, with 10 bases left in between. CDR3: CASSLGRRVYGYTF. The CDR3 DNA reads TGTGCCAGCAGCTTAGGGCGGAGGGTCTATGGCTACACCTTC.

This chain links TRBV4-2 with TRBJ1-2; D call uncertain. Germline lookup yields CDR1 LGHNA and CDR2 YNFKEQ. This CDR3 region has 15 residues. V was cut by 0 bases and J by 8 bases, with 16 bases left in between. The CDR3 DNA reads TGTGCCAGCAGCCAAGATCTATCTTGGGTCGACGGCTACACCTTC. It is translated as CASSQDLSWVDGYTF.

This clonotype occurred many times. This chain connects TRBV10-3 to TRBJ1-1; D perhaps matches TRBD1 (5 bases). The V end lost 8 bases, the J end lost 1 base, and 14 bases lay between the germline ends. The germline V gene encodes CDR1 ENHRY and CDR2 SYGVKD. CDR3 length equals 14 residues. The CDR3 loop is CAIREPGGNTEAFF. CDR3 nucleotide sequence: TGTGCCATCCGAGAGCCCGGGGGGAACACTGAAGCTTTCTTT.

Remarks on this clonotype: This clone may be a read error of a much larger clone one base away. The chain links TRBV10-2 to TRBJ2-5; D is unclear. Germline V gene data show CDR1 as WSHSY and CDR2 as SAAADI. The CDR3 spans 13 residues. The CDR3 region is CTSSEVAEETQYF. CDR3 sequence (DNA): TGCACCAGCAGTGAGGTAGCAGAAGAGACCCAGTACTTC.

Ten or more counts support this clonotype. J is TRBJ1-1 and V is TRBV5-4; D might be TRBD1 (6 bases). This CDR3 is built from 17 residues. The V and J ends lost 1 base and 1 base respectively, with 17 bases between them. Germline CDR1 and CDR2: SGHNT and YYREEE (reference sequence). The CDR3 protein is CASSLPRGGGPNTEAFF. CDR3 nucleotide sequence: TGTGCCAGCAGCTTGCCGAGGGGAGGGGGGCCGAACACTGAAGCTTTCTTT.

Ten or more counts support this clonotype. J is TRBJ1-1 and V is TRBV4-1, with D maybe TRBD1 (6 bases). Per the germline V gene, CDR1 is MGHRA and CDR2 is YSYEKL. The CDR3 totals 14 residues. V was pared by 3 bases and J by 1 base, with 9 bases between. The CDR3 DNA follows: TGCGCCAGCAGCCACGGACAGCCGAACACTGAAGCTTTCTTT. It specifies CASSHGQPNTEAFF.